This T cell receptor (beta chain) appears in the sequencing data of a study of blood T cell repertoires in COVID-19. The method was immunoSEQ multiplex PCR; TCRdb's version includes in-frame clones alone and lacks a portion of them. The sample gives around 140,000 clones, 87% of which show up once; approximately 10% is in the top ten. V shed 2 bases and J 7 bases; nucleotides not matched to a gene: 7. This CDR3 region has 15 residues. Per the germline V gene, CDR1 is SGHRS and CDR2 is YFSETQ. This clone was recorded a few times. This TCR was recovered from a man in his sixties who had recovered from COVID-19. The chain combines TRBV5-1 with TRBJ2-1; TRBD2 aligns across 9 bases. Sequences were obtained from PBMCs or T cells enriched from blood (not recorded which). CDR3 coding DNA: TGCGCCAGCAGCTTCACCGGTAGCGGGGGAAATGAGCAGTTCTTC. Its protein is CASSFTGSGGNEQFF.